The rows below give T cell receptor beta chains drawn from one sample of a study of long-term antiretroviral therapy in people with HIV. Assay: immunoSEQ multiplex PCR; the TCRdb copy retains only in-frame clones and omits some. Of 26,000 or so clones listed, about 93% were seen once; the top ten hold about 9.3%. The starting material was unsorted PBMCs, obtained 6.2 years after starting antiretroviral therapy. These receptors all stem from a middle-aged man with HIV. Each CDR3 is given without its conserved first and last residue. D genes are given only for firm matches.

d_gene	v_gene	CDR3aa
NA	TRBV27	ASRPSGTPTTYEQY
NA	TRBV19	ASSIDPGPGGELF
NA	TRBV14	ASSPIHSLNTEAF
TRBD1	TRBV19	ASRPGGGTNNEQF
NA	TRBV5-1	ASSLEGQVTEAF
NA	TRBV19	ASNSPGQGGEQY
NA	TRBV23-1	ASSQAPEAF
NA	TRBV27	ASSSPDSRNSPLH
TRBD1	TRBV9	ASSALPGQQETQY
TRBD2	TRBV30	AWSVQLAGGWDTQY
TRBD2	TRBV9	ASSAGTSKHNEQF
NA	TRBV10-3	AIRTLLGESSGANVLT
NA	TRBV7-2	ASSRLTANYEQY
NA	TRBV5-5	ASSADLLTGRGYT
NA	TRBV6-6	ASSPSPPDTQY
TRBD1	TRBV27	ASSLRTGSHEQY
TRBD1	TRBV18	ASSPLGQENYGYT
NA	TRBV4-1	ASSQGQGNSPLH
TRBD1	TRBV6-5	ASSQRGPTEAF
NA	TRBV27	ASSFLGRGYT
NA	TRBV6-6	ASSYAGPGETQY
NA	TRBV10-1	ASSSLGSYNEQF
TRBD2	TRBV19	ATSRDSGGNEQF
TRBD2	TRBV5-6	ASSSLGLAVDTQY
TRBD1	TRBV5-4	ASSRQGGTEAF
NA	TRBV19	ASSIEGVSTEAF
NA	TRBV7-8	ASSLEAGWDTDTQY
NA	TRBV4-2	ASSQAWASSYEQY
TRBD1	TRBV19	ASSSGQGRGGSNQPQH
NA	TRBV4-1	ASSPLAASSSYEQY
TRBD2	TRBV28	ASSTAGVGTDFEETQY
NA	TRBV5-1	ASSLGPSEPGGYT
NA	TRBV28	ASAGDTQY
NA	TRBV21-1	ASQGEKLF
TRBD1	TRBV5-1	ASRDRGHSGETQY
NA	TRBV20-1	SARLLGGYT
NA	TRBV19	ASSIGGRSDTQY
NA	TRBV30	AWRDVTEAF
TRBD1	TRBV2	ASNVRGGQGDSPLH
NA	TRBV2	ASAWSYEQY
NA	TRBV6-5	ASSTRLVDSYEQY
NA	TRBV28	ASSDYEQY
NA	TRBV6-5	ASSKQDAKNIQY
TRBD1	TRBV11-2	ASSGDRGGEQY
NA	TRBV9	ASSVGVTATNYGYT
TRBD2	TRBV19	ASSKLAGETDTQY
TRBD2	TRBV6-1	ASSGLAGGPDTQY
NA	TRBV11-3	ASSSGWADYNEQF
NA	TRBV6-5	ASSSVSGNTIY